The 18 T cell receptor beta chains below were found in one sample sequenced in a study of blood T cell repertoires in COVID-19 (dated by TCRdb to 2020 to 2021). The library was built by means of the immunoSEQ multiplex PCR assay. The source is immuneACCESS, and TCRdb retained only in-frame sequences with V and J called. Part of the clones is not carried over; for the studies checked, unresolved V genes explain less than half of this, and the remainder is unexplained. Here the sample has about 63,000 clones; about 75% occur a single time. The ten largest clones take up around 50% of the sample. The sample was peripheral blood. Receptors originate from a woman aged 80 or over with acute or convalescent COVID-19.

The V gene is TRBV7-9, the J gene TRBJ2-2; 8 bases agree with TRBD1. V lost 4 bases to trimming and J lost 5 bases; unmatched junction nucleotides: 12. This CDR3 comprises 17 residues. Germline values: CDR1 SEHNR, CDR2 FQNEAQ (reference sequence). CDR3 sequence (DNA): TGTGCCAGCAGCTCGCCATTGGACAGGGATTCAACCGGGGAGCTGTTTTTT. Its translation: CASSSPLDRDSTGELFF. The full variable domain, its missing parts supplied by reference TRBV7-9 and TRBJ2-2, is DTGVSQNPRHKITKRGQNVTFRCDPISEHNRLYWYRQTLGQGPEFLTYFQNEAQLEKSRLLSDRFSAERPKGSFSTLEIQRTEQGDSAMYLCASSSPLDRDSTGELFFGEGSRLTVL.

This clone was seen just once. This chain links TRBV6-5 with TRBJ2-1; D gene unclear. The CDR3 spans 13 residues. Germline V CDR1 and CDR2: MNHEY, SVGAGI. The ends were cut back, 7 bases at V and 12 bases at J, with 19 bases in the middle. The CDR3 is CASKPGYNERQFF. The CDR3 DNA reads as TGTGCCAGCAAGCCGGGTTACAATGAGCGGCAGTTCTTC.

The CDR3 sequence: CASSLTAGAGEQYF. The CDR3 bases are TGCGCCAGCAGCTTGACGGCGGGAGCGGGCGAGCAGTACTTC. The chain is built from TRBV5-1 and TRBJ2-7; 7 bases align to TRBD2. CDR3 length equals 14 residues. V was pared by 1 base and J by 6 bases, with 7 bases of the junction left unmatched. Germline CDR1 reads SGHRS; CDR2 reads YFSETQ.

The V call is TRBV3-1 (or the pseudogene TRBV3-2), the J call TRBJ2-3; D possibly corresponds to TRBD2 (5 bases). CDR1 and CDR2 (germline): LGHDT, YNNKEL (reference sequence). Between the trimmed V and J ends, which lost 4 bases and 4 bases, there was a span of 18 bases. The CDR3 has 16 residues. The CDR3 is CASSRGPALRADTQYF. In DNA form, the CDR3 reads TGTGCCAGCAGCCGCGGCCCGGCGTTGAGGGCAGATACGCAGTATTTT.

This chain uses TRBV11-2 with TRBJ2-7, with 7 positions matching TRBD2. In germline, CDR1 is SGHAT, CDR2 FQNNGV. The CDR3 length is 14 residues. V lost 5 bases, J lost 4 bases, and 8 bases stayed unmatched. The CDR3 sequence: CASSPGLHRYEQYF. The CDR3 DNA reads as TGTGCCAGCAGCCCGGGACTACACAGGTACGAGCAGTACTTC.

The rearrangement joins TRBV11-2 to TRBJ2-1; D gene unclear. Germline CDR1 reads SGHAT; CDR2 reads FQNNGV. The CDR3 has 14 amino acids. Trimming stripped 2 bases from V and 3 bases from J, with 8 bases between. CDR3 region: CASSLNRLYNEQFF. As DNA, the CDR3 is TGTGCCAGCAGCTTAAATCGACTCTACAATGAGCAGTTCTTC.

The chain is built from TRBV19 and TRBJ1-1, with 8 bases that match TRBD1. The J segment lost 6 bases and the V segment lost 4 bases, leaving 10 bases of the junction unmatched. This CDR3 has 15 amino acids. The germline V gene has CDR1 LNHDA and CDR2 SQIVND (reference sequence). In DNA, the CDR3 is TGTGCCAGTAGTACCCAATCTACAGGGGGTGCTGAAGCTTTCTTT. Translation gives CASSTQSTGGAEAFF. Filled out from reference TRBV19 and TRBJ1-1, the complete variable domain reads DGGITQSPKYLFRKEGQNVTLSCEQNLNHDAMYWYRQDPGQGLRLIYYSQIVNDFQKGDIAEGYSVSREKKESFPLTVTSAQKNPTAFYLCASSTQSTGGAEAFFGQGTRLTVV.

This clone has more than one count but fewer than ten. The DNA for the CDR3 is TGTGCCAGCAGCTTAGGCCAGGATGCCTACGAGCAGTACTTC. Translating it yields CASSLGQDAYEQYF. The chain has TRBV7-9 and TRBJ2-7; no definite D call. This CDR3 has 14 residues. Trimming removed 1 base at V and 2 bases at J, with 9 bases between. Germline values: CDR1 SEHNR, CDR2 FQNEAQ (reference sequence).

This chain uses TRBV3-1 (or the pseudogene TRBV3-2) with TRBJ2-2, with D maybe TRBD2 (7 bases). Germline CDR1 LGHDT, CDR2 YNNKEL (reference sequence). The V end was cut by 6 bases, the J end by 5 bases, with 16 bases between. The CDR3 runs 15 residues. The CDR3 region has the DNA TGTGCCAGCAGTGACTGGGGGAGGGGGACCGGGGAGCTGTTTTTT. It specifies CASSDWGRGTGELFF.

This chain uses TRBV24-1 with TRBJ2-2; tentatively, D is TRBD2 (6 bases). Germline CDR1 and CDR2: KGHDR and SFDVKD. Trimming shortened V by 3 bases and J by 6 bases, and 10 bases separated the two germline ends. The CDR3 contains 14 residues. This CDR3 is CATSDAGTSGELFF. The CDR3 nucleotides read TGTGCCACCAGTGATGCGGGGACCTCCGGGGAGCTGTTTTTT.

The V call is TRBV18, the J call TRBJ2-3; TRBD2 matches 11 bases. CDR3 length: 18 residues. The V and J ends lost 1 base and 4 bases, in that order; junction bases with no gene match: 10. In germline, CDR1 is KGHSH, CDR2 LQKENI. CDR3 in amino acids: CASSPRVTSGSFADTQYF. CDR3 in DNA: TGTGCCAGCTCACCACGAGTCACTAGCGGGAGCTTCGCAGATACGCAGTATTTT.

The chain carries TRBV4-2 and TRBJ1-6; 8 nucleotides align to TRBD1. The CDR3 sequence is 17 residues long. V dropped 0 bases and J dropped 7; count of bases not matched to a gene: 8. Germline CDR1 reads LGHNA; CDR2 reads YNFKEQ. The CDR3 DNA is TGTGCCAGCAGCCAAGACAGGGGGCGCCCCGGGAATTCACCCCTCCACTTT. Its translation: CASSQDRGRPGNSPLHF.

The chain has TRBV30 and TRBJ1-2; 7 bases line up with TRBD1. The ends lost 4 bases at V and 1 base at J; junction bases unmatched: 9. This CDR3 has 15 residues. Germline values: CDR1 GTSNPN, CDR2 SVGIG (reference sequence). As DNA, the CDR3 is TGTGCCTGGAAGGGACAGCCCGGGATTAACTATGGCTACACCTTC. Translating gives CAWKGQPGINYGYTF.

The chain recombines TRBV28 with TRBJ2-7; D gene unclear. CDR3 length: 14 residues. V was trimmed by 7 bases and J by 6 bases, leaving 19 bases between them. CDR1 and CDR2 from the germline V gene are MDHEN and SYDVKM. CDR3 coding DNA: TGTGCCAGCACCCCACGAGTACCCCCCTTCGAGCAGTACTTC. Protein sequence: CASTPRVPPFEQYF.

The V and J genes are TRBV5-6 and TRBJ1-3, with D possibly being TRBD1 (5 bases). The CDR3 length is 16 residues. Per the germline V gene, CDR1 is SGHDT and CDR2 is YYEEEE. Deletions cut 4 bases from V and 4 bases from J, with 18 bases between. DNA of the CDR3: TGTGCCAGCAGCAGGAAGGGGCTGGTACAAGGAAACACCATATATTTT. This codes for CASSRKGLVQGNTIYF.

The chain couples TRBV7-2 to TRBJ2-2; 8 bases line up with TRBD2. V lost 8 bases and J lost 1; bases outside the gene matches: 9. The CDR3 covers 16 residues. Germline assignment: CDR1 SGHTA and CDR2 FQGNSA. DNA for the CDR3: TGTGCCAGCCCCGGGGGGGCGGGGGAGAACACCGGGGAGCTGTTTTTT. Encoded protein: CASPGGAGENTGELFF. The complete variable domain, with remaining parts taken from reference TRBV7-2 and TRBJ2-2, reads GAGVSQSPSNKVTEKGKDVELRCDPISGHTALYWYRQSLGQGLEFLIYFQGNSAPDKSGLPSDRFSAERTGGSVSTLTIQRTQQEDSAVYLCASPGGAGENTGELFFGEGSRLTVL.

This chain uses TRBV19 with TRBJ1-5, with D perhaps matching TRBD1 (5 bases). This CDR3 comprises 15 residues. From germline, CDR1 is LNHDA and CDR2 SQIVND (reference sequence). V gave up 3 bases and J gave up 0 bases, with 9 bases separating them. The CDR3 region has the DNA TGTGCCAGTAGTATGGGACTATATAGCAATCAGCCCCAGCATTTT. It translates to CASSMGLYSNQPQHF.

V and J are TRBV30 and TRBJ1-3, with TRBD1 matching over 8 bases. The CDR3 spans 13 residues. After removal of 6 bases from V and 2 bases from J, the junction contained 3 bases not matched to a gene. Germline lookup yields CDR1 GTSNPN and CDR2 SVGIG (reference sequence). CDR3 sequence: CACKTGAGNTIYF. The CDR3 nucleotides are TGTGCCTGTAAGACAGGGGCTGGAAACACCATATATTTT.